The sequence of this TCR beta chain was determined in a study of T-cell reconstitution after alpha-beta-depleted transplantation in children. Study-level results: The origin of high day-60 TCRbeta diversity in some patients lay in surviving recipient T cells and thymic progenitors. From newly produced T cells came most of the T-cell counts and diversity one year after transplant. There were reportedly several hundred expanded graft clones from which alpha-beta T cells came about two months after transplant.

This clonotype was seen at least ten times. Its target is not known. TCRbeta library construction was performed incorporating unique molecular identifiers. TCRdb reanalysed the PCR reads using MiXCR and keeps one entry per CDR3 protein. The table has around 700,000 distinct CDR3 sequences, over 10% seen once. The germline gives CDR1 SQVTM, CDR2 ANQGSEA. CDR3 length: 12 amino acids. Sequenced material: PBMCs, taken before TCRalphabeta/CD19-depleted stem cell transplant. The V call is TRBV29-1, the J call TRBJ2-1; a possible D gene is TRBD2 (5 bases). The sequence derives from a girl aged 2-15 years with congenital amegakaryocytic thrombocytopenia, due to receive a stem cell transplant. CDR3 DNA: TGCCGTCCAGCGGACTCCTACAATGAGCAGTTCTTC. Residues: CRPADSYNEQFF.